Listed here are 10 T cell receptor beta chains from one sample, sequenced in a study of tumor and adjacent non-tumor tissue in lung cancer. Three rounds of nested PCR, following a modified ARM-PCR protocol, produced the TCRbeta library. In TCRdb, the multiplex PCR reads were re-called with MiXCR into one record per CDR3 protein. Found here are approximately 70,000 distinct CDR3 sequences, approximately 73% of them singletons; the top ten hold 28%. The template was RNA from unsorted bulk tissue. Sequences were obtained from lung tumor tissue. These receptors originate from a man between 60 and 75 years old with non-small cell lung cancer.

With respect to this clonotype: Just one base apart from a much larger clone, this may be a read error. CDR3 DNA: TGTGCCAGCAGTGACTGGCCAGACAATGAGCAGTTCTTC. Translated, it gives CASSDWPDNEQFF. The chain couples TRBV6-1 to TRBJ2-1; no reliable D call. Germline V gene lookup returns CDR1 MNHNS and CDR2 SASEGT. The CDR3 loop spans 13 amino acids. V shed 3 bases and J shed 5 bases, with 8 bases lying between them.

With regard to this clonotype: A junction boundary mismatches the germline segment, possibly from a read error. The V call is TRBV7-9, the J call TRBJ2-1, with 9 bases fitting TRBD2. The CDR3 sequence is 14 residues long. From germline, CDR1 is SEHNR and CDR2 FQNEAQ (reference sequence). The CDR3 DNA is TGTGCCAGCAGCTTTATAGCGGGAGCGGCTGAGCGGTTCTTC. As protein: CASSFIAGAAERFF.

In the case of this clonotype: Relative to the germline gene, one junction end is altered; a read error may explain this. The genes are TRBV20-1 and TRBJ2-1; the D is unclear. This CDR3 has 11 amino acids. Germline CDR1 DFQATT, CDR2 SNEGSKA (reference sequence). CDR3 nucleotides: TGCAGAGCTATAACAGAGCCTGAGCAGTTCTTC. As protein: CRAITEPEQFF.

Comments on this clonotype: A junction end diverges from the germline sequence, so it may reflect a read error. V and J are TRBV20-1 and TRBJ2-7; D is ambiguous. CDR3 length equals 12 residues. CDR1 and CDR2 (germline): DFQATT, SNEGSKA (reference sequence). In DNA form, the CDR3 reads TGCAGTGCTAGTCGGTGGCCTGACGAGCAATACTTC. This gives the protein CSASRWPDEQYF.

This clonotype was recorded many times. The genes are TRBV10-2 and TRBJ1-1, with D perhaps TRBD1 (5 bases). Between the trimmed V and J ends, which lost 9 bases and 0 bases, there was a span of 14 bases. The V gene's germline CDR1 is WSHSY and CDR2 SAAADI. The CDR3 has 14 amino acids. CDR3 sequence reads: CASVGGGMNTEAFF. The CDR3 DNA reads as TGCGCCAGTGTCGGGGGGGGGATGAACACTGAAGCTTTCTTT.

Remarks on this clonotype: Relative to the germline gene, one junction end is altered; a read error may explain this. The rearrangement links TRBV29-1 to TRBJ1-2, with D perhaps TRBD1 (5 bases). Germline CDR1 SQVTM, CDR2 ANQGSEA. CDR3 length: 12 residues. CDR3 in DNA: TGCAGCGCCGAAGGCGGGGGAAATGGATACACCTTC. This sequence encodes CSAEGGGNGYTF.

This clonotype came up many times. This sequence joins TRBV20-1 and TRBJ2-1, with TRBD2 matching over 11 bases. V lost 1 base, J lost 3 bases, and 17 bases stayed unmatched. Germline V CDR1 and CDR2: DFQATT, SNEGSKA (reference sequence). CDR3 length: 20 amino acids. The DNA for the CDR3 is TGCAGTGCTAGAGGTTTGATTAGCGGGAGGGCCTTGAAAAACTACAATGAGCAGTTCTTC. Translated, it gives CSARGLISGRALKNYNEQFF.

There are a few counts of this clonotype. The CDR3 loop reads CASSLDKNYEQYF. The CDR3, as DNA: TGTGCCAGCAGTTTAGACAAAAACTACGAGCAGTACTTC. This chain uses TRBV28 with TRBJ2-7; D gene uncertain. V was clipped by 2 bases and J by 3 bases, with 8 bases between them. Germline CDR1 MDHEN, CDR2 SYDVKM. This CDR3 spans 13 amino acids. The full variable domain, its missing parts supplied by reference TRBV28 and TRBJ2-7, is DVKVTQSSRYLVKRTGEKVFLECVQDMDHENMFWYRQDPGLGLRLIYFSYDVKMKEKGDIPEGYSVSREKKERFSLILESASTNQTSMYLCASSLDKNYEQYFGPGTRLTVT.

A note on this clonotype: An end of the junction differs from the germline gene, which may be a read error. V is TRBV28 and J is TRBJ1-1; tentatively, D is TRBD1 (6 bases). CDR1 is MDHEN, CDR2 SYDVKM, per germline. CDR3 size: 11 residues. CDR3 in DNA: TGTACCAGCACCCGGGACAAGAAAGCTTTCTTT. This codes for CTSTRDKKAFF.

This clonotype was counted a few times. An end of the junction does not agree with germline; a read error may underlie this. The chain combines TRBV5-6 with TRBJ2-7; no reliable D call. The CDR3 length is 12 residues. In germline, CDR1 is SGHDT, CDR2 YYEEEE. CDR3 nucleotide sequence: TGTGCCAGCAGCTTGTCACGATACGAGCATTACTTC. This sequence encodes CASSLSRYEHYF.